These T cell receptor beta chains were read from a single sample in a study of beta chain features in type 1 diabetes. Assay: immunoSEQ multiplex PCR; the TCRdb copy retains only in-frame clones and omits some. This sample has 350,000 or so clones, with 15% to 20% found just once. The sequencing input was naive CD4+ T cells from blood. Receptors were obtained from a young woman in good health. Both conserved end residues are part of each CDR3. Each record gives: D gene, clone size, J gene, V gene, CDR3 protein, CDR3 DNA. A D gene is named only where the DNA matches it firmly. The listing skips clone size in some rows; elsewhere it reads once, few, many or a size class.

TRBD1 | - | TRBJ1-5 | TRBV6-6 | CASSLGQVSNQPQHF | TGTGCCAGCAGTCTGGGACAGGTTAGCAATCAGCCCCAGCATTTT
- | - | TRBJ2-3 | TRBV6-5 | CASSTTAGADTQYF | TGTGCCAGCAGTACCACCGCTGGAGCAGATACGCAGTATTTT
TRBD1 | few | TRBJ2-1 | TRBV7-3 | CASSSGTGSHEQFF | TGTGCCAGCAGCTCCGGGACAGGGTCCCATGAGCAGTTCTTC
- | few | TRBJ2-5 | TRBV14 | CASSQAGRAETQYF | TGTGCCAGCAGCCAAGCGGGCAGGGCAGAGACCCAGTACTTC
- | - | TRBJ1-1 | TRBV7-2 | CASSPWGGLPEAFF | TGTGCCAGCAGCCCATGGGGGGGGCTCCCTGAAGCTTTCTTT
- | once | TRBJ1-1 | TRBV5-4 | CASSPNRANTEAFF | TGTGCCAGCAGCCCGAACAGGGCTAACACTGAAGCTTTCTTT
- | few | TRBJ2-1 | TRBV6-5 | CASSKGSGFLEQFF | TGTGCCAGCAGCAAAGGATCAGGTTTTCTGGAGCAGTTCTTC
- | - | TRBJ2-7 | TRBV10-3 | CASRKESSYEQYF | TGTGCCAGCAGAAAAGAGAGCTCCTACGAGCAGTACTTC
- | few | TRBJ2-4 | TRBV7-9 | CASSSEMAKNIQYF | TGTGCCAGCAGCTCAGAAATGGCCAAAAACATTCAGTACTTC
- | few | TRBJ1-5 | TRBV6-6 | CASMGTNSNQPQHF | TGTGCCAGCATGGGGACAAATAGCAATCAGCCCCAGCATTTT
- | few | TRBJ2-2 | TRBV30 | CAWGFSGTNTGELFF | TGTGCCTGGGGGTTCTCGGGGACGAACACCGGGGAGCTGTTTTTT
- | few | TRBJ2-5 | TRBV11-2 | CASSPSLSQETQYF | TGTGCCAGCAGCCCTTCGCTATCCCAAGAGACCCAGTACTTC
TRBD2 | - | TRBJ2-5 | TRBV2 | CASTLLGGTGGETQYF | TGTGCCAGCACACTCCTCGGAGGGACGGGAGGAGAGACCCAGTACTTC